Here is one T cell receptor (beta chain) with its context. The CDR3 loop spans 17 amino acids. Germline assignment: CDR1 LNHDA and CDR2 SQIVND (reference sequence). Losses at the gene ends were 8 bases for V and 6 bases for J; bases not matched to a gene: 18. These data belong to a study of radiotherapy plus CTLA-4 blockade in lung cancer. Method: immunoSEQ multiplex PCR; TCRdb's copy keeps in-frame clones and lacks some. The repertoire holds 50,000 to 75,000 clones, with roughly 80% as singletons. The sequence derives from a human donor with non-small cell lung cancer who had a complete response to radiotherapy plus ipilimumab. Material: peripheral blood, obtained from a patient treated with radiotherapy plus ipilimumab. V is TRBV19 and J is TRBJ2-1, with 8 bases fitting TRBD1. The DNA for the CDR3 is TGTGCCAGTGAACGAACCCGACAGGGGCGGACAGGCAATGAGCAGTTCTTC. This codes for CASERTRQGRTGNEQFF. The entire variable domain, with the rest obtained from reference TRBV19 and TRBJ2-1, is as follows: DGGITQSPKYLFRKEGQNVTLSCEQNLNHDAMYWYRQDPGQGLRLIYYSQIVNDFQKGDIAEGYSVSREKKESFPLTVTSAQKNPTAFYLCASERTRQGRTGNEQFFGPGTRLTVL.